The 13 T cell receptor beta chains below were found in one sample sequenced in a study of blood T cell repertoires in COVID-19. Profiling relied on immunoSEQ multiplex PCR, and the TCRdb table lists in-frame clones only, not all of them. Here the sample spans under 60,000 clones, 90% being singletons. Material: peripheral blood. The receptors were sampled from a man aged 50 to 59 with acute or convalescent COVID-19.

In DNA form, the CDR3 reads TGTGCCAGTAGTATTATAGCGGGAGGGAATCAAGAGACCCAGTACTTC. This gives the protein CASSIIAGGNQETQYF. The rearrangement joins TRBV19 to TRBJ2-5; TRBD2 matches at 11 bases. The CDR3 runs to 16 residues. V gave up 3 bases and J gave up 2 bases; unmatched junction bases: 5. Per germline, CDR1 LNHDA and CDR2 SQIVND (reference sequence).

The chain employs TRBV6-5 and TRBJ2-1; 11 bases line up with TRBD2. V was pared by 6 bases and J by 8 bases, with 9 bases of the junction left unmatched. The length of the CDR3 is 15 residues. The V gene's germline CDR1 is MNHEY and CDR2 SVGAGI. CDR3 coding DNA: TGTGCCAGCAGATCCTCTAGCGGGAGGCCTGATGAGCAGTTCTTC. This gives the protein CASRSSSGRPDEQFF.

This clone was recorded once. V and J are TRBV30 and TRBJ1-5; maybe TRBD1 (6 bases). Deletions cut 2 bases from V and 5 bases from J, with 16 bases between. This CDR3 has 15 residues. Germline V gives CDR1 GTSNPN, CDR2 SVGIG (reference sequence). DNA for the CDR3: TGTGCCTGGAGTCCACGGCCCGACAGGTATCAGCCCCAGCATTTT. Encoded protein: CAWSPRPDRYQPQHF.

This rearrangement joins TRBV19 to TRBJ2-2; TRBD1 is a possible D gene (6 bases). CDR3 length: 14 amino acids. Trimming took 1 base from V and 6 from J, leaving 9 bases between them. CDR1 LNHDA and CDR2 SQIVND come from the germline V gene (reference sequence). This CDR3 reads CASSIAAGAGELFF. In nucleotides, the CDR3 is TGTGCCAGTAGTATAGCTGCAGGGGCCGGGGAGCTGTTTTTT. Looking up the rest from reference TRBV19 and TRBJ2-2 gives the full variable domain: DGGITQSPKYLFRKEGQNVTLSCEQNLNHDAMYWYRQDPGQGLRLIYYSQIVNDFQKGDIAEGYSVSREKKESFPLTVTSAQKNPTAFYLCASSIAAGAGELFFGEGSRLTVL.

This sequence joins TRBV7-9 and TRBJ1-1; possibly TRBD1 for D (6 bases). Deletions cut 0 bases from V and 5 bases from J, with 16 bases between. This CDR3 region has 16 residues. Germline CDR1 and CDR2: SEHNR and FQNEAQ (reference sequence). CDR3 residues: CASSLAPGDMGTEAFF. The CDR3 coding sequence is TGTGCCAGCAGCTTAGCCCCAGGGGATATGGGGACTGAAGCTTTCTTT.

The chain combines TRBV27 with TRBJ2-4, with 7 bases identical to TRBD1. Trimming at V came to 5 bases and at J to 7 bases, leaving 8 bases not matched to a gene. The CDR3 spans 14 residues. CDR1 is MNHEY and CDR2 is SMNVEV in the germline V gene (reference sequence). The CDR3 coding sequence is TGTGCCAGCAGTGCCATGACAGGGTCGAACATTCAGTACTTC. The encoded protein is CASSAMTGSNIQYF.

This clone turned up a few times. The CDR3 DNA follows: TGTGCCAGCAGCCGTCTAGCGGCACAAGAGACCCAGTACTTC. Its translation: CASSRLAAQETQYF. The chain recombines TRBV14 with TRBJ2-5; the match to TRBD2 covers 7 bases. The CDR3 covers 14 residues. V trimming: 4 bases; J trimming: 2 bases; junction bases outside the gene matches: 4. In germline, CDR1 is SGHDN, CDR2 FVKESK. The full variable domain, its missing parts supplied by reference TRBV14 and TRBJ2-5, is EAGVTQFPSHSVIEKGQTVTLRCDPISGHDNLYWYRRVMGKEIKFLLHFVKESKQDESGMPNNRFLAERTGGTYSTLKVQPAELEDSGVYFCASSRLAAQETQYFGPGTRLLVL.

The rearrangement uses TRBV19 and TRBJ2-7; 7 bases agree with TRBD2. V lost 7 bases, J lost 3 bases, and 12 bases stayed unmatched. The CDR3 contains 15 residues. Per the germline V gene, CDR1 is LNHDA and CDR2 is SQIVND (reference sequence). In DNA, the CDR3 is TGTGCCAGTACCTCCAGCGGGACGTTGGGCTACGAGCAGTACTTC. Translated, it gives CASTSSGTLGYEQYF.

The chain carries TRBV19 and TRBJ1-5; D unclear. This CDR3 comprises 15 residues. V shed 3 bases and J shed 2 bases, with 11 bases lying between them. The germline gives CDR1 LNHDA, CDR2 SQIVND (reference sequence). The CDR3 sequence is CASSIRGNGNQPQHF. CDR3 sequence (DNA): TGTGCCAGTAGTATTCGGGGAAACGGCAATCAGCCCCAGCATTTT.

The CDR3 is CASSLGGSYEQYF. The CDR3 coding sequence is TGTGCCAGCAGCTTAGGCGGCTCCTACGAGCAGTACTTC. This chain uses TRBV11-2 with TRBJ2-7; D remains ambiguous. The length of the CDR3 is 13 residues. Per germline, CDR1 SGHAT and CDR2 FQNNGV. V lost 1 base, J lost 0 bases, and 4 bases lay in between.

This chain joins TRBV28 and TRBJ2-1, with D maybe TRBD1 (6 bases). CDR1 is MDHEN, CDR2 SYDVKM, per germline. V was pared by 8 bases and J by 7 bases, with 12 bases between. This CDR3 spans 12 amino acids. This chain's CDR3 is CASSTGKNEQFF. The CDR3 DNA is TGTGCCAGCTCGACAGGTAAAAATGAGCAGTTCTTC.

The chain is built from TRBV5-4 and TRBJ2-2; 11 bases map to TRBD2. The ends lost 0 bases at V and 5 bases at J; junction bases unmatched: 6. The length of the CDR3 is 17 residues. The germline gives CDR1 SGHNT, CDR2 YYREEE (reference sequence). The DNA of the CDR3 is TGTGCCAGCAGCTTGGGTACTAGCGGGAGAGATACCGGGGAGCTGTTTTTT. Its translation is CASSLGTSGRDTGELFF.

The chain couples TRBV3-1 (or the pseudogene TRBV3-2) to TRBJ2-5; D is perhaps TRBD1 (5 bases). V was clipped by 0 bases and J by 7 bases, with 12 bases between them. Germline V CDR1 and CDR2: LGHDT, YNNKEL (reference sequence). This CDR3 region has 14 residues. CDR3 amino acids: CASSQDIGVGTQYF. CDR3 nucleotides: TGTGCCAGCAGCCAAGATATAGGGGTTGGGACCCAGTACTTC.